This T cell receptor beta chain emerged from a study of T cell clonotyping in hematopoietic cell transplantation. Profiled with immunoSEQ multiplex PCR; TCRdb holds only in-frame clones, not every one. Of roughly 8,400 clones in the sample, about 60% were seen once. This clone was observed a handful of times. Its antigen is currently unknown. Recipients were bled about 28 days pretransplant and at posttransplant days 30, 100, 180. Study-wide results and limits: No sorting was done, leaving CD4 and CD8 contributions mixed. Recipient TCR diversity dropped after transplant; expanded clonotypes rose from day 30 to 180.

Trimming removed 4 bases from V and 0 bases from J, with 17 bases in between. Germline V gene sequence: CDR1 SGHRS, CDR2 YFSETQ. The CDR3 extends over 17 amino acids. V usage is TRBV5-1 and J usage is TRBJ1-3; no clear D. The sample in question was peripheral blood mononuclear cells, obtained 100 days after allogeneic stem cell transplant. The origin of this receptor is a male patient between 55 and 70 years old who had an allogeneic stem cell transplant from an unrelated donor, so the T cells may come from the graft donor. Some clones in this sample may be carry-over from other donors' samples. CDR3 sequence: CASSQIPTDRSGNTIYF. For the CDR3, the DNA is TGCGCCAGCAGCCAAATTCCAACAGACCGCTCTGGAAACACCATATATTTT.